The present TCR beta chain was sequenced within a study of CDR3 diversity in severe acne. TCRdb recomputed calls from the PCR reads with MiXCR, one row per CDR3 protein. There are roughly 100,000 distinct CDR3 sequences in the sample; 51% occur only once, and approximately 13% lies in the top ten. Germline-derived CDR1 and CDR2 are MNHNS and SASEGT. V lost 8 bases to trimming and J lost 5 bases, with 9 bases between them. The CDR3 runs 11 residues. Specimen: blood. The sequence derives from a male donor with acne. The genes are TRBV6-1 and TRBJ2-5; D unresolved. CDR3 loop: CASPSSETQYF. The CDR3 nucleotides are TGTGCCAGCCCCTCCTCTGAGACCCAGTACTTC.